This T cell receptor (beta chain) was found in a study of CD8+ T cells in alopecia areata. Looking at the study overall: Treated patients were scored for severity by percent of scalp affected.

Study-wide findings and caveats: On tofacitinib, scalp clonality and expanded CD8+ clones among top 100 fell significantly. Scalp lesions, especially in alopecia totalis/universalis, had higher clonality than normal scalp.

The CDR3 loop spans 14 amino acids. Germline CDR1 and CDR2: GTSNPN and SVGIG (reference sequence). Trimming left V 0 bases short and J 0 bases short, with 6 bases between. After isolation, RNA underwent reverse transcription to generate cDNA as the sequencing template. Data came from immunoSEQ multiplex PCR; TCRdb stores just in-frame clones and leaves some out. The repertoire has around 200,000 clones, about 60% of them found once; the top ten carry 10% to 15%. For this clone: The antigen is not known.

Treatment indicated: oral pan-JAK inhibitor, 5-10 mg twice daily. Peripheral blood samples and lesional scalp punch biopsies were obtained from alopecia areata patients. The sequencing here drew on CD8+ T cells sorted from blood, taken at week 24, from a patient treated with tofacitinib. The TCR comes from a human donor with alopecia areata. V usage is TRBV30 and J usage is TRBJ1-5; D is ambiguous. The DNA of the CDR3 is TGTGCCTGGAGTGTCGGCTTTAGCAATCAGCCCCAGCATTTT. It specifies CAWSVGFSNQPQHF.